What follows is one TCR beta chain and its context. This specimen comes from a study of blood T cell repertoires in COVID-19. This CDR3 has 16 amino acids. The junction had 5 bases not matched to a gene; V was cut back by 1 base and J by 1 base. Germline-derived CDR1 and CDR2 are LGHDT and YNNKEL (reference sequence). TCRdb keeps only in-frame clones here, not all; method: immunoSEQ multiplex PCR. The repertoire holds roughly 28,000 clones, with over 75% as singletons. This clonotype was sampled from a woman in her 50s with active COVID-19. What was sequenced was peripheral blood. The gene calls are TRBV3-1 (or the pseudogene TRBV3-2) and TRBJ2-5; 8 bases map to TRBD2. The CDR3 loop is CASSQASGLFQETQYF. CDR3 in DNA: TGTGCCAGCAGCCAAGCTAGCGGGTTATTCCAAGAGACCCAGTACTTC.